This T cell receptor (beta chain) is from a study of Graves' ophthalmopathy and Graves' hyperthyroidism. Regarding the study as a whole: Most expanded clonotypes in thyroid above 0.001 frequency also showed up in blood.

On this clonotype itself: Its antigen is currently unknown.

From RNA, the CDR3 regions of TCR beta chains were amplified and sequenced. First-round RT-PCR used HTBI primers; second-round multiplex PCR followed. One entry per CDR3 protein results from TCRdb running MiXCR on the multiplex PCR reads. The data show nearly 400,000 distinct CDR3 sequences, with 15% to 20% seen just once and more than 1.5% held by the top ten. This CDR3 contains 14 residues. V dropped 5 bases and J dropped 0; count of bases not matched to a gene: 1. Germline values: CDR1 SQVTM, CDR2 ANQGSEA. The chain links TRBV29-1 to TRBJ2-6; 7 nucleotides line up with TRBD1. Sequencing input: peripheral blood. This clonotype was sampled from a woman aged 18-30 years with Graves' ophthalmopathy. The CDR3 loop reads CSVPGGSGANVLTF. The CDR3 DNA sequence: TGCAGCGTTCCAGGGGGCTCTGGGGCCAACGTCCTGACTTTC.